The clone carrying this T cell receptor (beta chain) was seen ten or more times. The sample is drawn from a study of identical twins. All of the donors were Caucasians in good health. Each CDR3 protein is one row after TCRdb ran MiXCR on the 5' RACE reads. The table shows 1.5 million to 2 million distinct CDR3 sequences, with around a third occurring only once. V gave up 0 bases and J gave up 0 bases, with 6 bases separating them. The length of the CDR3 is 14 residues. The germline CDR1 and CDR2 sequences are SGHTA and FQGNSA. The sequencing input was cord blood. The rearrangement links TRBV7-2 to TRBJ2-7; D unclear. The TCR comes from a newborn girl in good health. CDR3 loop: CASSLAVVSYEQYF. CDR3 DNA: TGTGCCAGCAGCTTAGCTGTAGTCTCCTACGAGCAGTACTTC.